The 27 T cell receptor beta chains given below trace back to one sample, sequenced in a study of T cell changes during pregnancy in multiple sclerosis. Data came from immunoSEQ multiplex PCR; TCRdb stores just in-frame clones and leaves some out. The data hold 100,000 or so clones, with 75% to 95% observed a single time. Specimen: peripheral blood, collected in the second trimester of pregnancy. These receptors all come from a female donor with multiple sclerosis, enrolled in a pregnancy study.

This chain uses TRBV28 with TRBJ1-2; 8 bases are a match to TRBD1. Germline V lookup: CDR1 MDHEN, CDR2 SYDVKM. CDR3 length: 16 amino acids. The V gene end was trimmed by 5 bases and the J gene end by 0 bases; junction bases not matched to a gene: 8. As DNA, the CDR3 is TGTGCCAGCAGTGATCCCAGGGGGCCAGCTAACTATGGCTACACCTTC. Encoded protein: CASSDPRGPANYGYTF.

This clone showed up just a few times. The chain links TRBV2 to TRBJ1-1, with TRBD1 matching over 7 bases. With V trimmed by 8 bases and J by 5 bases, 2 bases remained unmatched. The CDR3 consists of 11 residues. Germline CDR1 is SNHLY and CDR2 is FYNNEI. The CDR3 sequence: CASPGGTEAFF. The CDR3, as DNA: TGTGCCAGCCCAGGGGGGACTGAAGCTTTCTTT.

The V and J genes are TRBV27 and TRBJ2-1; 8 bases are shared with TRBD2. There are 15 residues in the CDR3. V shed 4 bases and J 0 bases; nucleotides not matched to a gene: 2. Germline CDR1 reads MNHEY; CDR2 reads SMNVEV (reference sequence). The CDR3: CASSYTSGSYNEQFF. In nucleotides, the CDR3 is TGTGCCAGCAGTTATACTAGCGGCTCCTACAATGAGCAGTTCTTC.

CDR3: CASSLSVSGRLNEQFF. In DNA, the CDR3 is TGTGCCAGCAGTTTATCGGTTAGCGGGAGGTTAAATGAGCAGTTCTTC. The chain combines TRBV27 with TRBJ2-1, with TRBD2 matching 10 bases. Germline values: CDR1 MNHEY, CDR2 SMNVEV (reference sequence). The CDR3 length is 16 residues. Germline trimming cut 0 bases from V and 7 bases from J; bases unmatched to any gene: 6.

This clone has just one count. The J gene is TRBJ2-5, the V gene TRBV28, with 8 bases lining up with TRBD2. CDR3 length: 15 residues. Germline CDR1 is MDHEN and CDR2 is SYDVKM. V trimming: 1 base; J trimming: 5 bases; junction bases outside the gene matches: 6. CDR3 sequence (DNA): TGTGCCAGCAGTTTATCGGGAGGGTCTCACGAGACCCAGTACTTC. Translated, it gives CASSLSGGSHETQYF.

The chain combines TRBV5-6 with TRBJ2-2; 10 nucleotides match TRBD2. The CDR3 is 16 residues long. Per germline, CDR1 SGHDT and CDR2 YYEEEE. J was trimmed by 6 bases and V by 4 bases; bases with no gene match: 9. Here the CDR3 reads CASSGAGTSVAGELFF. The CDR3, as DNA: TGTGCCAGCAGCGGCGCCGGGACTAGCGTCGCCGGGGAGCTGTTTTTT.

V is TRBV6-5 and J is TRBJ2-1, with TRBD2 identical over 9 bases. CDR3 size: 15 residues. The germline gives CDR1 MNHEY, CDR2 SVGAGI. Trimming cost V 3 bases and J 1 base; bases outside gene matches: 1. CDR3 protein: CASSYAGGSYNEQFF. CDR3 DNA: TGTGCCAGCAGTTATGCGGGAGGGTCCTACAATGAGCAGTTCTTC.

The chain combines TRBV10-1 with TRBJ2-3; 8 positions match TRBD1. With V trimmed by 6 bases and J by 4 bases, 12 bases remained unmatched. CDR3 length: 16 residues. CDR1 and CDR2 (germline): WNHNN, SYGVQD (reference sequence). CDR3 amino acids: CASRRGAGTGPDTQYF. The CDR3 DNA reads TGCGCCAGCAGGAGGGGGGCCGGGACAGGTCCAGATACGCAGTATTTT.

The chain is built from TRBV5-4 and TRBJ2-3; the match to TRBD2 covers 7 bases. CDR3 length: 17 amino acids. CDR1 and CDR2 (germline): SGHNT, YYREEE (reference sequence). J gave up 2 bases and V 4 bases, and 13 bases lay outside the gene matches. CDR3 loop: CASSPGTIKRSTDTQYF. In DNA, the CDR3 is TGTGCCAGCAGCCCCGGGACTATCAAGAGGTCCACAGATACGCAGTATTTT.

The V call is TRBV4-3, the J call TRBJ2-3, with 7 bases that match TRBD2. V shed 0 bases and J 6 bases; nucleotides not matched to a gene: 3. The CDR3 is 14 residues long. CDR1 and CDR2 (germline): LGHNA, YSLEER. The CDR3 loop reads CASSQDHGRDTQYF. In DNA, the CDR3 is TGCGCCAGCAGCCAAGATCACGGGAGGGATACGCAGTATTTT.

The chain employs TRBV18 and TRBJ2-1, with D maybe TRBD2 (6 bases). Trimming shortened V by 8 bases and J by 7 bases, and 12 bases separated the two germline ends. Per the germline V gene, CDR1 is KGHSH and CDR2 is LQKENI. The CDR3 is 12 residues long. Here the CDR3 reads CASGGLLNEQFF. CDR3 in DNA: TGTGCCAGCGGAGGACTACTTAATGAGCAGTTCTTC. The whole variable domain, remainder taken from reference TRBV18 and TRBJ2-1, is NAGVMQNPRHLVRRRGQEARLRCSPMKGHSHVYWYRQLPEEGLKFMVYLQKENIIDESGMPKERFSAEFPKEGPSILRIQQVVRGDSAAYFCASGGLLNEQFFGPGTRLTVL.

V is TRBV6-1 and J is TRBJ1-5; D gene uncertain. Germline loops: CDR1 MNHNS, CDR2 SASEGT. The CDR3 extends over 15 amino acids. Trimming cost V 0 bases and J 7 bases, with 13 bases left between them. This CDR3 reads CASSEASGPGQPQHF. Here the CDR3 DNA reads TGTGCCAGCAGTGAAGCCTCGGGTCCCGGGCAGCCCCAGCATTTT.

Note on this clone: Sequence at one end of the junction differs from germline and may be a read error. The chain employs TRBV4-1 and TRBJ2-2; no clear D. This CDR3 contains 14 residues. CDR1 and CDR2 from the germline V gene are MGHRA and YSYEKL. The CDR3 nucleotides read TGCGCCAGCAACCAACCCAGTGACACCGGGGAGCTGTTTTTT. Translating gives CASNQPSDTGELFF.

The chain employs TRBV19 and TRBJ1-3, with 7 nucleotides matching TRBD1. There are 15 residues in the CDR3. The germline V gene has CDR1 LNHDA and CDR2 SQIVND (reference sequence). The trim removed 6 bases at V and 0 bases at J, leaving 5 bases unmatched. CDR3 residues: CASRDRDLSGNTIYF. In nucleotides, the CDR3 is TGTGCCAGTAGAGACAGGGACCTCTCTGGAAACACCATATATTTT.

The chain links TRBV7-2 to TRBJ1-4; D may be TRBD1 (5 bases). The CDR3 totals 16 residues. The V gene's germline CDR1 is SGHTA and CDR2 FQGNSA. Trimming took 3 bases from V and 2 from J, leaving 13 bases between them. The CDR3 coding sequence is TGTGCCAGCAGCTTGGGGCAGGGCCTTACTAATGAAAAACTGTTTTTT. Protein sequence: CASSLGQGLTNEKLFF. The variable domain in full, completed from reference TRBV7-2 and TRBJ1-4, reads GAGVSQSPSNKVTEKGKDVELRCDPISGHTALYWYRQSLGQGLEFLIYFQGNSAPDKSGLPSDRFSAERTGGSVSTLTIQRTQQEDSAVYLCASSLGQGLTNEKLFFGSGTQLSVL.

The DNA of the CDR3 is TGTGCCAGCAGCAATATCCAGATGAACAGGGGAAACTATGGCTACACCTTC. It codes for CASSNIQMNRGNYGYTF. This chain connects TRBV21-1 to TRBJ1-2; TRBD1, the D gene given by the table, was not confirmed from the DNA. TRBV21-1 is termed a pseudogene. The CDR3 spans 17 residues.

The rearrangement joins TRBV7-6 to TRBJ2-1; 9 bases are a match to TRBD2. The V and J ends lost 1 base and 7 bases, in that order; junction bases with no gene match: 8. The CDR3 runs to 16 residues. Germline V gene sequence: CDR1 SGHVS, CDR2 FNYEAQ. The CDR3 protein is CASSLVASGNRNEQFF. The CDR3, as DNA: TGTGCCAGCAGCTTAGTTGCTAGCGGGAATCGAAATGAGCAGTTCTTC.

The chain links TRBV4-3 to TRBJ2-7; TRBD2 aligns across 16 bases. J was trimmed by 3 bases and V by 1 base; bases with no gene match: 12. Germline assignment: CDR1 LGHNA and CDR2 YSLEER. This CDR3 region has 20 residues. Written as DNA, the CDR3 is TGCGCCAGCAGCCAAGGCTCGGGACTAGCGGGAGGGACACCCTTCTACGAGCAGTACTTC. Translated, it gives CASSQGSGLAGGTPFYEQYF.

V usage is TRBV5-4 and J usage is TRBJ2-1; 10 bases are shared with TRBD2. This CDR3 region has 15 residues. Looked up from germline, CDR1 is SGHNT and CDR2 is YYREEE (reference sequence). V was pared by 0 bases and J by 5 bases, with 2 bases of the junction left unmatched. CDR3: CASSLDSGRHNEQFF. In nucleotides, the CDR3 is TGTGCCAGCAGCTTGGATAGCGGGAGGCACAATGAGCAGTTCTTC.

The chain is built from TRBV7-6 and TRBJ2-3, with 7 bases matching TRBD2. The CDR3 totals 15 residues. Germline trimming cut 6 bases from V and 1 base from J; bases unmatched to any gene: 7. CDR1 and CDR2 from the germline V gene are SGHVS and FNYEAQ. As DNA, the CDR3 is TGTGCCAGCAGGTTCTCCGCGGGAGGCACAGATACGCAGTATTTT. It codes for CASRFSAGGTDTQYF.

The genes are TRBV27 and TRBJ2-2, with TRBD2 matching 8 bases. J was trimmed by 4 bases and V by 8 bases; bases with no gene match: 3. Per germline, CDR1 MNHEY and CDR2 SMNVEV (reference sequence). The CDR3 is 13 amino acids. The CDR3 protein is CASSSGFTGELFF. CDR3 DNA: TGTGCCAGCTCTAGCGGGTTCACCGGGGAGCTGTTTTTT.

The chain uses TRBV9 and TRBJ1-5; 8 positions match TRBD1. Germline V lookup: CDR1 SGDLS, CDR2 YYNGEE. Trimming at V came to 0 bases and at J to 5 bases, leaving 4 bases not matched to a gene. The CDR3 runs 15 residues. The CDR3 coding sequence is TGTGCCAGCAGCGTAGGGACAGGGAACCATCAGCCCCAGCATTTT. Translating gives CASSVGTGNHQPQHF.

This clone has a single count. The chain carries TRBV7-9 and TRBJ2-2; 8 nucleotides agree with TRBD1. J gave up 0 bases and V 5 bases, and 2 bases lay outside the gene matches. The V gene's germline CDR1 is SEHNR and CDR2 FQNEAQ (reference sequence). The CDR3 sequence is 15 residues long. CDR3 in amino acids: CASSIQGANTGELFF. CDR3 nucleotide sequence: TGTGCCAGCAGCATACAGGGGGCGAACACCGGGGAGCTGTTTTTT.

The sample holds one count of this clone. V gene TRBV5-6 combines with J gene TRBJ1-1; 10 bases line up with TRBD1. This CDR3 has 18 amino acids. Losses at the gene ends were 1 base for V and 2 bases for J; bases not matched to a gene: 11. Germline assignment: CDR1 SGHDT and CDR2 YYEEEE. CDR3 DNA sequence: TGTGCCAGCAGCTTGTATTTTAGTAGGACAGGGGGTAACACTGAAGCTTTCTTT. Protein sequence: CASSLYFSRTGGNTEAFF.

The chain uses TRBV27 and TRBJ1-3; 7 nucleotides line up with TRBD1. The CDR3 has 15 amino acids. Trimming cost V 5 bases and J 0 bases; bases outside gene matches: 4. CDR1 MNHEY and CDR2 SMNVEV come from the germline V gene (reference sequence). The CDR3 nucleotides read TGTGCCAGCAGTCGGACAGGATACTCTGGAAACACCATATATTTT. It codes for CASSRTGYSGNTIYF.

This clone was seen only a few times. The V call is TRBV2, the J call TRBJ1-6, with 7 bases fitting TRBD1. Germline V lookup: CDR1 SNHLY, CDR2 FYNNEI. V trimming: 6 bases; J trimming: 9 bases; junction bases outside the gene matches: 11. The length of the CDR3 is 15 residues. The chain's CDR3 is CASRGDDRVPSPLHF. The CDR3 nucleotides read TGTGCCAGCAGGGGGGACGACAGGGTCCCTTCACCCCTCCACTTT.

The V and J genes are TRBV5-5 and TRBJ2-1, with 7 positions matching TRBD2. V lost 3 bases to trimming and J lost 7 bases; unmatched junction nucleotides: 10. Germline V CDR1 and CDR2: SGHKS, YYEKEE (reference sequence). CDR3 size: 15 residues. In DNA form, the CDR3 reads TGTGCCAGCAGCTGGATGGTCAGGGAGGGAAATGAGCAGTTCTTC. This sequence encodes CASSWMVREGNEQFF. The full variable domain, in which reference TRBV5-5 and TRBJ2-1 provide the parts outside the CDR3, is DAGVTQSPTHLIKTRGQQVTLRCSPISGHKSVSWYQQVLGQGPQFIFQYYEKEERGRGNFPDRFSARQFPNYSSELNVNALLLGDSALYLCASSWMVREGNEQFFGPGTRLTVL.